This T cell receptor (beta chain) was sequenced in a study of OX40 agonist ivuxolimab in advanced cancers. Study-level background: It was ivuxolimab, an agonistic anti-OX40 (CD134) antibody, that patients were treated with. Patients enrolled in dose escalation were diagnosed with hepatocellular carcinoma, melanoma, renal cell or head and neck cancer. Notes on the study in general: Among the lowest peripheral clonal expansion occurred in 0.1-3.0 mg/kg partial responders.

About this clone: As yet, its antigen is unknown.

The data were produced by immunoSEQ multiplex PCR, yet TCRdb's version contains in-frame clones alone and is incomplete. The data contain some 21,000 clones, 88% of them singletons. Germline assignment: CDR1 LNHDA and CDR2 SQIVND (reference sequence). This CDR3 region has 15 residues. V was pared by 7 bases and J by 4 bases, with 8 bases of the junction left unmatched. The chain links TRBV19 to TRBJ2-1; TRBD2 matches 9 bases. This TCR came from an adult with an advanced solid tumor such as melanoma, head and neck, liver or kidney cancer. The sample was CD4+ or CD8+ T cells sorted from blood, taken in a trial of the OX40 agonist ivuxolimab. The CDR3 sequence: CASTFSGGPYNEQFF. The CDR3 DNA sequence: TGTGCCAGTACCTTTAGCGGGGGCCCATACAATGAGCAGTTCTTC.